This T cell receptor (beta chain) was sequenced during a study of beta chain features in type 1 diabetes. For the study at large: Age, gender, cell numbers and subset yield matched between patients and controls. Findings and limits, study-wide: In the patient group, naive, central memory and Treg TCRB repertoires seemed more alike than in the healthy donor group. It was not settled here whether HLA type affects TCRB rearrangement. More deletions and fewer insertions at VDJ junctions were found in patients with type 1 diabetes.

This CDR3 spans 16 amino acids. V was clipped by 1 base and J by 0 bases; unmatched bases: 4. Per germline, CDR1 SGHDT and CDR2 YYEEEE. This clone was detected only a few times. Its antigen is unknown. The isolated RNA, all of it, was reverse transcribed, so expressed TCRB transcripts were what got sequenced. TCRdb's copy holds only in-frame clones and misses some; the assay was immunoSEQ multiplex PCR. The profile shows 970,000 or so clones, around a sixth of them singletons. V is TRBV5-6 and J is TRBJ1-5, with 7 bases identical to TRBD1. The sequence was collected from a woman aged 18-29 years in good health. Sequencing input: naive CD4+ T cells from blood. CDR3 DNA sequence: TGTGCCAGCAGCTTGAGACAGGGTCGTAGCAATCAGCCCCAGCATTTT. Encoded protein: CASSLRQGRSNQPQHF.